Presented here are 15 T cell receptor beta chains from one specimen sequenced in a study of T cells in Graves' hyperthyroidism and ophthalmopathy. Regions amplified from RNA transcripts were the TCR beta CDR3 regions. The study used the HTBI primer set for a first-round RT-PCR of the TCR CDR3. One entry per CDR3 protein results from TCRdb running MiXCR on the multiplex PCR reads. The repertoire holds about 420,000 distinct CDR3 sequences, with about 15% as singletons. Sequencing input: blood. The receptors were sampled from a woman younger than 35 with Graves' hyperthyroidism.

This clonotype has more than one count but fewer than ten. DNA for the CDR3: TGTGCCAGCAGCTCCCTGGGTGGACCCTACAATGAGCAGTTCTTC. Protein: CASSSLGGPYNEQFF. The J gene is TRBJ2-1, the V gene TRBV7-3; unclear D gene. The CDR3 contains 15 residues. Germline CDR1 SGHTA, CDR2 FQGTGA. V lost 4 bases, J lost 2 bases, and 12 bases lay in between.

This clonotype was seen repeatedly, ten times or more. CDR3 bases: TGTGCCAGCAGTTTCCGATTTAACGAGCAGTACTTC. It translates to CASSFRFNEQYF. The gene calls are TRBV28 and TRBJ2-7; D gene ambiguous. The CDR3 is 12 amino acids. Germline values: CDR1 MDHEN, CDR2 SYDVKM. V gave up 3 bases and J gave up 5 bases, with 8 bases separating them.

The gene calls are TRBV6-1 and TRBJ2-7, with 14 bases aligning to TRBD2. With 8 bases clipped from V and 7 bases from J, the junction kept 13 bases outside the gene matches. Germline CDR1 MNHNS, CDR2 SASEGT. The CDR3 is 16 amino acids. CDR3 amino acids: CASRTAGTSGSHEQYF. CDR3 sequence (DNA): TGTGCCAGCCGAACCGCCGGGACTAGCGGGAGTCATGAGCAGTACTTC.

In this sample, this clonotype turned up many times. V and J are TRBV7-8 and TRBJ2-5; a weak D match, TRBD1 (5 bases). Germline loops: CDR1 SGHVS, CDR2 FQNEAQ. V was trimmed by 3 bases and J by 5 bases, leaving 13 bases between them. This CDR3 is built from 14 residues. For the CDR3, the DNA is TGTGCCAGCAGCTTGACAGAAATCAGGGAGACCCAGTACTTC. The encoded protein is CASSLTEIRETQYF.

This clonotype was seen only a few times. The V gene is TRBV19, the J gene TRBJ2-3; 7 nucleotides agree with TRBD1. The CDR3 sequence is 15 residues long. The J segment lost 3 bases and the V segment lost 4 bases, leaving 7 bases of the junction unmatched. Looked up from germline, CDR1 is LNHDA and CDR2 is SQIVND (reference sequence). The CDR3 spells CASSRHRGGTDTQYF. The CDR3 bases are TGTGCCAGTAGTAGACACAGGGGCGGGACAGATACGCAGTATTTT.

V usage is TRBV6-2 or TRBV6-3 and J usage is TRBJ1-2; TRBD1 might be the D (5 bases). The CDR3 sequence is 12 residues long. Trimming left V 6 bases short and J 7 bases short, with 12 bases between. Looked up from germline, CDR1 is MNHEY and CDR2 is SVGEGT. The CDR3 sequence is CASSSGLAGYTF. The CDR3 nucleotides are TGTGCCAGCAGCTCGGGACTAGCTGGCTACACCTTC.

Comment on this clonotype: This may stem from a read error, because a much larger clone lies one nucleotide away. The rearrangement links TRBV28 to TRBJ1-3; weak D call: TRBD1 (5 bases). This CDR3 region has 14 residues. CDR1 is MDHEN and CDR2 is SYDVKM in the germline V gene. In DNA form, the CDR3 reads TGTGCCGGCAGTTTTGACAGCCCTGGAAACACCATATATTTT. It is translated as CAGSFDSPGNTIYF.

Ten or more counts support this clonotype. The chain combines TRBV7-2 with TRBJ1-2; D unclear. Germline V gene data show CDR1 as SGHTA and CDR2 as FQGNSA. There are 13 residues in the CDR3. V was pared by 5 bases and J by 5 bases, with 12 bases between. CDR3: CASSTEGGYGYTF. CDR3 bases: TGTGCCAGCAGCACTGAGGGAGGGTATGGCTACACCTTC.

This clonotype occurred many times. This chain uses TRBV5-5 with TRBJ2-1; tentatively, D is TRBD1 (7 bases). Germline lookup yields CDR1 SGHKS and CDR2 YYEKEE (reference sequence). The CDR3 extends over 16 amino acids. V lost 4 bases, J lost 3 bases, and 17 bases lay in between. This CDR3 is CASSPGGTASYNEQFF. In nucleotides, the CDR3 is TGTGCCAGCAGCCCAGGGGGGACAGCGAGCTACAATGAGCAGTTCTTC.

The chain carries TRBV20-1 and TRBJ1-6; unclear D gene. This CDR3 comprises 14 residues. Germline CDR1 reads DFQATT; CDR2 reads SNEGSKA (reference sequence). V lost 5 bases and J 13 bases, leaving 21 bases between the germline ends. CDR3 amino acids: CSAFAPAGSRPLHF. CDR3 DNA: TGCAGTGCTTTTGCCCCAGCGGGATCCAGGCCCCTCCACTTT.

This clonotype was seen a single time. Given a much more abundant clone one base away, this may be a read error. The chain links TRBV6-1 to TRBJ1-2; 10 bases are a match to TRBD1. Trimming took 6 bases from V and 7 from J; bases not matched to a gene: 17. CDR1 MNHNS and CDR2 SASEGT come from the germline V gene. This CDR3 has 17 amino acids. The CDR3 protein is CASSQTLTGGLDCGYTF. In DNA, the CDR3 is TGTGCCAGCAGCCAAACCTTGACAGGGGGCCTGGACTGTGGCTACACCTTC.

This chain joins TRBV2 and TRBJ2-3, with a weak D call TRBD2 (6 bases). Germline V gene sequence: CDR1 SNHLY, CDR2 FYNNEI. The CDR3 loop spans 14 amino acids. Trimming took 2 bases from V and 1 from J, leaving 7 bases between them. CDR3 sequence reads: CASSEPSGTDTQYF. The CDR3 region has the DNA TGTGCCAGCAGTGAACCTAGCGGCACAGATACGCAGTATTTT.

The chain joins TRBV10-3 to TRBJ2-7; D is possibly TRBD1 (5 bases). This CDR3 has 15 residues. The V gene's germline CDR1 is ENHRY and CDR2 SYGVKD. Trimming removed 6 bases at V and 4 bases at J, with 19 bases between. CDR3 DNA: TGTGCCATCAGGCCACAGGTGCTACCCCAGTACGAGCAGTACTTC. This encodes CAIRPQVLPQYEQYF.

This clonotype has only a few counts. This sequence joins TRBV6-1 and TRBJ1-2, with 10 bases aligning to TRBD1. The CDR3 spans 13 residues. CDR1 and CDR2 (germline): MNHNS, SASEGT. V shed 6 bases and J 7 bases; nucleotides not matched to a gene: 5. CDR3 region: CASRETGGLGYTF. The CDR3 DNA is TGTGCCAGCAGAGAGACAGGGGGCCTTGGCTACACCTTC.

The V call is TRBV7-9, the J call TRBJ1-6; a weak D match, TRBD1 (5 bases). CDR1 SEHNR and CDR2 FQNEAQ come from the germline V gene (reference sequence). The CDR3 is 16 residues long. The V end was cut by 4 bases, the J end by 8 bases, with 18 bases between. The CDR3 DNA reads TGTGCCAGCAGCTCCCCAACCGGGACTGGAGATTCACCCCTCCACTTT. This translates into CASSSPTGTGDSPLHF. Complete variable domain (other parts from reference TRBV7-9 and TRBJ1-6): DTGVSQNPRHKITKRGQNVTFRCDPISEHNRLYWYRQTLGQGPEFLTYFQNEAQLEKSRLLSDRFSAERPKGSFSTLEIQRTEQGDSAMYLCASSSPTGTGDSPLHFGNGTRLTVT.